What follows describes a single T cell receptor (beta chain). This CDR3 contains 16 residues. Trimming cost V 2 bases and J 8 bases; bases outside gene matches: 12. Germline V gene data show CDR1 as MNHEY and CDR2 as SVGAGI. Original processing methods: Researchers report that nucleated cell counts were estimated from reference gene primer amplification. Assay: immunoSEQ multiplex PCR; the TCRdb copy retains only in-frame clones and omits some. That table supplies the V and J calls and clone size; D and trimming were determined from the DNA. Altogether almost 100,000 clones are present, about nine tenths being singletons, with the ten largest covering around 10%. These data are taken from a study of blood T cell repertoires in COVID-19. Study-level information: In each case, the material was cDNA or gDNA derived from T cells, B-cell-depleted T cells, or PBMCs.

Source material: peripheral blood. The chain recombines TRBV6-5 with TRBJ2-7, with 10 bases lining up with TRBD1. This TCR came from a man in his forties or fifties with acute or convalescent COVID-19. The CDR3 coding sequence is TGTGCCAGCAGTTACCTAGCCGGGACAGGGGCTAAGCAGCAGTACTTC. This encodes CASSYLAGTGAKQQYF.